The clone carrying this T cell receptor (beta chain) was recorded only once. The antigen is not known. This entry is derived from a study of cytomegalovirus exposure and HLA in healthy donors. Whole-study context: Later analysis reported that the 95 to 150 validation repertoires shared the platform of the roughly 670 first-cohort repertoires.

Study-level findings and limits: That first-cohort TCR clusters tended to co-occur in the 90 to 150 validation repertoires was found in a later analysis.

Clones were read by immunoSEQ multiplex PCR, and TCRdb kept only the in-frame ones, dropping some. The table lists roughly 50,000 clones, about 92% of them singletons. There are 18 residues in the CDR3. J gave up 0 bases and V 5 bases, and 9 bases lay outside the gene matches. Germline V gives CDR1 MDHEN, CDR2 SYDVKM. Sequences were obtained from PBMCs. This chain links TRBV28 with TRBJ2-6; 8 nucleotides match TRBD1. This receptor was obtained from a woman aged 18-30 years in good health and CMV-seropositive. The CDR3 protein is CASSPAGQAVSGANVLTF. In DNA, the CDR3 is TGTGCCAGCAGTCCGGCGGGACAGGCGGTCTCTGGGGCCAACGTCCTGACTTTC.